This T cell receptor beta chain was identified during a study of blood T cell repertoires in COVID-19. Looking at the study overall: Whether acute or convalescent, the COVID-19 samples came from the United States, Italy and Spain. Nucleic acid was either cDNA or gDNA, and it came from T cells, B-cell-depleted T cells, or PBMCs.

Original analysis: Estimation of nucleated cell counts was performed using reference gene primer amplification. TCRdb's table, derived via immunoSEQ multiplex PCR, lists solely in-frame clones and lacks some. Clone size and the V and J calls come from that table; the DNA yielded D and trimming. This table has some 100,000 clones, roughly 76% appearing once. This TCR was sampled from a human donor in a cohort sampled during active COVID-19. Sequencing was performed on peripheral blood.

The CDR3 protein is CASSGGSFTEAFF. The CDR3 DNA is TGTGCCAGTAGTGGGGGGAGTTTCACTGAAGCTTTCTTT. The V and J genes are TRBV19 and TRBJ1-1; possible D gene TRBD1, 5 bases. Trimming took off 5 bases at V and 4 bases at J, with 11 bases between the two ends. This CDR3 spans 13 amino acids. The germline V gene has CDR1 LNHDA and CDR2 SQIVND (reference sequence).